The clone carrying this T cell receptor beta chain was counted many times. A read error may produce the germline difference seen at one junction end. This sample was included in a study of T-cell reconstitution after alpha-beta-depleted transplantation in children. Construction of the TCRbeta library involved unique molecular identifiers. TCRdb itself ran the PCR reads through MiXCR, one entry per CDR3 protein. The repertoire holds 450,000 to 600,000 distinct CDR3 sequences, 15% to 20% seen once, with around 3.3% in the top ten. This receptor was taken from a human donor who donated a stem cell graft to a child with acute lymphoblastic leukemia. This sample comprised PBMCs from the stem cell graft donor, obtained from the stem cell graft.

This CDR3 is CASSWAYEQYF. CDR3 DNA: TGTGCCAGCAGCTGGGCCTACGAGCAGTACTTC. The chain couples TRBV5-1 to TRBJ2-7, with D hard to call. The germline V gene has CDR1 SGHRS and CDR2 YFSETQ. The CDR3 is 11 amino acids. Filled out from reference TRBV5-1 and TRBJ2-7, the complete variable domain reads KAGVTQTPRYLIKTRGQQVTLSCSPISGHRSVSWYQQTPGQGLQFLFEYFSETQRNKGNFPGRFSGRQFSNSRSEMNVSTLELGDSALYLCASSWAYEQYFGPGTRLTVT.